A single sample is the source of the 17 T cell receptor beta chains below, sequenced in a study of control samples from healthy donors and cancer patients. Assay used: immunoSEQ multiplex PCR; TCRdb lists only in-frame clones, some missing. The sample has roughly 170,000 clones; over 85% are singletons. Material for sequencing was blood. Receptor source: a man aged 18 to 30 in good health.

V usage is TRBV2 and J usage is TRBJ2-7; possible D gene TRBD1, 6 bases. V was trimmed by 3 bases and J by 6 bases, leaving 18 bases between them. The CDR3 runs 15 residues. Germline V gene lookup returns CDR1 SNHLY and CDR2 FYNNEI. The CDR3 region has the DNA TGTGCCAGCAGTGATAGTTTACAGGGTAAACGCGAGCAGTACTTC. Its protein is CASSDSLQGKREQYF.

The genes are TRBV7-2 and TRBJ2-1, with D possibly being TRBD1 or TRBD2 (6 bases each). Germline V gene lookup returns CDR1 SGHTA and CDR2 FQGNSA. The ends were cut back, 1 base at V and 3 bases at J, with 10 bases in the middle. This CDR3 comprises 15 residues. The CDR3 nucleotides are TGTGCCAGCAGCTTAGGGGGGGCCCGCTACAATGAGCAGTTCTTC. This codes for CASSLGGARYNEQFF.

The rearrangement links TRBV6-5 to TRBJ1-2; D is uncertain. Germline V CDR1 and CDR2: MNHEY, SVGAGI. V was trimmed by 6 bases and J by 0 bases, leaving 8 bases between them. The CDR3 sequence is 13 residues long. For the CDR3, the DNA is TGTGCCAGCAGGGCTGATTCTAACTATGGCTACACCTTC. Its translation: CASRADSNYGYTF.

This chain joins TRBV24-1 and TRBJ2-2; D is possibly TRBD2 (5 bases). CDR3 length equals 14 residues. CDR1 is KGHDR, CDR2 SFDVKD, per germline. With 8 bases removed from V and 3 bases from J, the gap between germline ends came to 12 bases. The CDR3 DNA reads as TGTGCCACCACGCCGGGAAGAGACACCGGGGAGCTGTTTTTT. Translation: CATTPGRDTGELFF.

This clone has a single count. The chain is built from TRBV2 and TRBJ1-5; 7 bases align to TRBD1. The CDR3 totals 13 residues. V lost 8 bases, J lost 3 bases, and 4 bases stayed unmatched. Germline-derived CDR1 and CDR2 are SNHLY and FYNNEI. DNA for the CDR3: TGTGCCAGCTGGACAGGAGCCAATCAGCCCCAGCATTTT. Its protein product is CASWTGANQPQHF.

This chain joins TRBV12-3 or TRBV12-4 and TRBJ1-6; D might be TRBD1 (5 bases). The CDR3 has 12 amino acids. The V end was cut by 5 bases, the J end by 8 bases, with 7 bases between. CDR3 in amino acids: CASSGADSPLHF. The CDR3 nucleotides are TGTGCCAGCAGTGGGGCAGATTCACCCCTCCACTTT.

CDR3 sequence reads: CASSFRPPWQPQHF. The CDR3 DNA sequence: TGTGCCAGCAGCTTCCGACCCCCCTGGCAGCCCCAGCATTTT. This sequence joins TRBV7-2 and TRBJ1-5, with no clear D. This CDR3 spans 14 amino acids. In germline, CDR1 is SGHTA, CDR2 FQGNSA. Trimming removed 3 bases at V and 7 bases at J, with 13 bases between.

The chain combines TRBV18 with TRBJ2-7; D unclear. CDR3 length: 14 amino acids. Looked up from germline, CDR1 is KGHSH and CDR2 is LQKENI. The V end was cut by 2 bases, the J end by 1 base, with 9 bases between. This CDR3 is CASSPMASSYEQYF. The CDR3 DNA follows: TGTGCCAGCTCACCAATGGCCTCATCCTACGAGCAGTACTTC.

This clone was picked up one time. The V and J genes are TRBV6-5 and TRBJ1-1, with D possibly being TRBD1 (5 bases). V was pared by 0 bases and J by 2 bases, with 10 bases between. From germline, CDR1 is MNHEY and CDR2 SVGAGI. This CDR3 is 15 amino acids long. The CDR3 reads CASSYSVTGNTEAFF. Here the CDR3 DNA reads TGTGCCAGCAGTTACTCCGTTACAGGAAACACTGAAGCTTTCTTT.

The V gene is TRBV7-9, the J gene TRBJ2-7; D may match TRBD1 or TRBD2 (5 bases each). This CDR3 is 14 amino acids long. V shed 1 base and J shed 3 bases, with 10 bases lying between them. Germline-derived CDR1 and CDR2 are SEHNR and FQNEAQ (reference sequence). Here the CDR3 reads CASSLGDGNYEQYF. For the CDR3, the DNA is TGTGCCAGCAGCTTAGGGGACGGTAACTACGAGCAGTACTTC.

This chain joins TRBV10-3 and TRBJ1-3; D possibly corresponds to TRBD1 (6 bases). Germline CDR1 is ENHRY and CDR2 is SYGVKD. The CDR3 runs to 13 residues. V lost 7 bases and J lost 3, with 10 bases in between. CDR3 bases: TGTGCCATCACTTCAGGGGATGGAAACACCATATATTTT. As protein: CAITSGDGNTIYF.

The CDR3 DNA reads as TGTGCCAGCAGACCAAATACAGGGGCCGCTTACACTGAAGCTTTCTTT. Its protein product is CASRPNTGAAYTEAFF. The rearrangement joins TRBV11-2 to TRBJ1-1; TRBD1 aligns across 7 bases. Germline CDR1 SGHAT, CDR2 FQNNGV. Trimming at V came to 6 bases and at J to 3 bases, leaving 13 bases not matched to a gene. The CDR3 totals 16 residues.

J is TRBJ1-6 and V is TRBV2; the match to TRBD1 covers 12 bases. This CDR3 spans 18 amino acids. Germline V gives CDR1 SNHLY, CDR2 FYNNEI. The J segment lost 0 bases and the V segment lost 5 bases, leaving 5 bases of the junction unmatched. In DNA form, the CDR3 reads TGTGCCAGCAGTACGGGGACAGGGGGCTTCTCCTATAATTCACCCCTCCACTTT. Translating gives CASSTGTGGFSYNSPLHF.

This sequence joins TRBV29-1 and TRBJ2-1, with D perhaps matching TRBD1 (6 bases). This CDR3 has 14 residues. The V gene's germline CDR1 is SQVTM and CDR2 ANQGSEA. Trimming removed 7 bases from V and 0 bases from J, with 13 bases in between. CDR3 residues: CSAERGSSYNEQFF. In nucleotides, the CDR3 is TGCAGCGCGGAAAGGGGGAGCTCCTACAATGAGCAGTTCTTC.

This chain joins TRBV15 and TRBJ2-7; unclear D gene. Germline-derived CDR1 and CDR2 are LNHNV and YYDKDF (reference sequence). V dropped 5 bases and J dropped 2 bases, with 19 bases sitting between them. The CDR3 runs 16 residues. DNA for the CDR3: TGTGCCACCAGCCGTGATCCCGGAGTACCAGCCTACGAGCAGTACTTC. Translating it yields CATSRDPGVPAYEQYF.

The chain has TRBV14 and TRBJ1-5, with D perhaps matching TRBD1 (5 bases). Germline V lookup: CDR1 SGHDN, CDR2 FVKESK. This CDR3 region has 16 residues. The V and J ends lost 1 base and 4 bases respectively, with 14 bases between them. CDR3 bases: TGTGCCAGCAGCCAAGCTCGGGGGTTCTATAATCAGCCCCAGCATTTT. Encoded protein: CASSQARGFYNQPQHF.

The CDR3, as DNA: TGTGCCAGCGGGATGGGTGAATGGCCCCAGCATTTT. Encoded protein: CASGMGEWPQHF. J is TRBJ1-5 and V is TRBV2; D unresolved. Germline lookup yields CDR1 SNHLY and CDR2 FYNNEI. Between the trimmed V and J ends, which lost 8 bases and 9 bases, there was a span of 14 bases. The CDR3 is 12 residues long.